Sequencing of this T cell receptor (beta chain) was carried out in a study of radiotherapy plus CTLA-4 blockade in lung cancer. Whole-study context: The study recorded objective responses in about 20% of patients and disease control in approximately 29%. General observations from the study: Reportedly, early blood T cell clone dynamics best predicted response, with interferon-beta.

Assay used: immunoSEQ multiplex PCR; TCRdb lists only in-frame clones, some missing. The sample lists 75,000 to 95,000 clones; about two thirds were seen once. This clone has only one observation. What it binds is unknown. The sample was peripheral blood, taken from a patient treated with radiotherapy plus ipilimumab. The TCR was taken from a human donor with non-small cell lung cancer that progressed on radiotherapy plus ipilimumab.

The chain's CDR3 is CASSVVPDSQQHF. The CDR3, as DNA: TGTGCCAGCAGCGTAGTTCCGGACAGTCAACAGCATTTT. The V gene is TRBV9, the J gene TRBJ1-5, with D tentatively TRBD1 (6 bases). The V and J ends lost 0 bases and 13 bases respectively, with 14 bases between them. CDR1 SGDLS and CDR2 YYNGEE come from the germline V gene. The length of the CDR3 is 13 residues.